Presented here are 22 T cell receptor beta chains from one specimen sequenced in a study of blood T cell repertoires in COVID-19. TCRdb keeps only in-frame clones here, not all; method: immunoSEQ multiplex PCR. This sample yields 80,000 to 100,000 clones, of which about nine tenths are seen a single time; around 2.9% belongs to the top ten. Material for sequencing was peripheral blood. The receptors stem from a woman between 50 and 59 years old with active or convalescent COVID-19.

This clone came up a few times. The sample carries other DNA sequences with the same CDR3. The CDR3 sequence: CASSLAGTYNEQFF. CDR3 coding DNA: TGTGCCAGCAGCTTAGCGGGGACCTACAATGAGCAGTTCTTC. The V call is TRBV7-3, the J call TRBJ2-1; a possible D gene is TRBD2 (6 bases). The CDR3 totals 14 residues. The germline CDR1 and CDR2 sequences are SGHTA and FQGTGA. Trimming removed 2 bases at V and 2 bases at J, with 7 bases between.

This chain joins TRBV6-2 or TRBV6-3 and TRBJ2-5, with D possibly matching TRBD1 (6 bases). V was clipped by 2 bases and J by 4 bases, with 11 bases between them. Germline loops: CDR1 MNHEY, CDR2 SVGEGT. The CDR3 is 14 amino acids. Here the CDR3 DNA reads TGTGCCAGCAGTTACGGCCTAGGGGGAGAGACCCAGTACTTC. It yields the protein CASSYGLGGETQYF.

This clone was seen only once. V gene TRBV24-1 combines with J gene TRBJ1-1; possibly TRBD1 for D (6 bases). Trimming removed 1 base at V and 1 base at J, with 6 bases between. The CDR3 extends over 14 amino acids. CDR1 is KGHDR, CDR2 SFDVKD, per germline. The CDR3, as DNA: TGTGCCACCAGTGATTTAGGGGGGAACACTGAAGCTTTCTTT. It yields the protein CATSDLGGNTEAFF.

The rearrangement uses TRBV18 and TRBJ1-6; D is unclear. CDR1 is KGHSH and CDR2 is LQKENI in the germline V gene. V lost 2 bases and J 5 bases, leaving 13 bases between the germline ends. CDR3 length equals 16 residues. The CDR3 DNA is TGTGCCAGCTCACCATCAGGCACAGAGAATAATTCACCCCTCCACTTT. Residues: CASSPSGTENNSPLHF.

This sequence joins TRBV4-3 and TRBJ1-4; no definite D call. Germline values: CDR1 LGHNA, CDR2 YSLEER. V was pared by 0 bases and J by 3 bases, with 11 bases between. CDR3 length: 16 amino acids. Here the CDR3 reads CASSQDFWASNEKLFF. The CDR3 DNA is TGCGCCAGCAGCCAAGACTTCTGGGCCTCTAATGAAAAACTGTTTTTT.

This chain links TRBV7-2 with TRBJ2-5; 10 positions match TRBD1. This CDR3 spans 17 amino acids. The V gene end was trimmed by 5 bases and the J gene end by 5 bases; junction bases not matched to a gene: 14. The germline gives CDR1 SGHTA, CDR2 FQGNSA. CDR3 bases: TGTGCCAGCAGCCCGGTCCCGGGACAGGGGCGCAGCGAGACCCAGTACTTC. This translates into CASSPVPGQGRSETQYF.

J is TRBJ2-1 and V is TRBV19; weak D call: TRBD2 (6 bases). V lost 10 bases and J 4 bases, leaving 14 bases between the germline ends. The germline V gene has CDR1 LNHDA and CDR2 SQIVND (reference sequence). There are 13 residues in the CDR3. The CDR3 loop is CATEARGYNEQFF. The CDR3 bases are TGTGCCACCGAGGCCCGGGGGTACAATGAGCAGTTCTTC.

The rearrangement joins TRBV30 to TRBJ2-7, with 9 bases aligning to TRBD1. V gave up 8 bases and J gave up 4 bases; unmatched junction bases: 12. Germline values: CDR1 GTSNPN, CDR2 SVGIG (reference sequence). There are 14 residues in the CDR3. In nucleotides, the CDR3 is TGTGCCCGTTCTCCCGGGACAGGGATTTACGAGCAGTACTTC. Translated: CARSPGTGIYEQYF.

This clone showed up just a few times. The chain recombines TRBV18 with TRBJ1-1, with D possibly matching TRBD1 (5 bases). The CDR3 has 14 residues. V lost 4 bases, J lost 0 bases, and 9 bases lay in between. Germline V gene sequence: CDR1 KGHSH, CDR2 LQKENI. This CDR3 reads CASSRGHMNTEAFF. CDR3 in DNA: TGTGCCAGCTCACGAGGACACATGAACACTGAAGCTTTCTTT. The full variable domain, completed using reference TRBV18 and TRBJ1-1, is NAGVMQNPRHLVRRRGQEARLRCSPMKGHSHVYWYRQLPEEGLKFMVYLQKENIIDESGMPKERFSAEFPKEGPSILRIQQVVRGDSAAYFCASSRGHMNTEAFFGQGTRLTVV.

This clone appeared many times. The chain has TRBV5-1 and TRBJ2-7; TRBD2 agrees at 9 bases. The CDR3 consists of 16 residues. V lost 4 bases to trimming and J lost 6 bases; unmatched junction nucleotides: 14. Germline V gene sequence: CDR1 SGHRS, CDR2 YFSETQ. CDR3 sequence (DNA): TGCGCCAGCAGCGCAAATAGCGGGGGATCGGTGCGCGAGCAGTACTTC. Amino acid sequence: CASSANSGGSVREQYF.

This chain joins TRBV6-2 or TRBV6-3 and TRBJ1-1, with TRBD1 identical over 8 bases. The CDR3 has 14 residues. Germline CDR1 MNHEY, CDR2 SVGEGT. The ends lost 5 bases at V and 1 base at J; junction bases unmatched: 3. The CDR3 region has the DNA TGTGCCAGCAGTCAAACAGGGGGGAACACTGAAGCTTTCTTT. Its protein is CASSQTGGNTEAFF.

The V call is TRBV7-2, the J call TRBJ1-1, with 7 bases that match TRBD1. The CDR3 has 15 residues. Germline lookup yields CDR1 SGHTA and CDR2 FQGNSA. Trimming at V came to 4 bases and at J to 1 base, leaving 6 bases not matched to a gene. As DNA, the CDR3 is TGTGCCAGCAGCTCCCAGGGGGTAGCGAACACTGAAGCTTTCTTT. It specifies CASSSQGVANTEAFF.

The V and J genes are TRBV27 and TRBJ1-5, with 10 bases aligning to TRBD1. Germline V gene data show CDR1 as MNHEY and CDR2 as SMNVEV (reference sequence). J lost 0 bases, V lost 8 bases, and 1 base had no gene match. The CDR3 totals 14 residues. Written as DNA, the CDR3 is TGTGCCAGCCGGGACAGGGGTAGCAATCAGCCCCAGCATTTT. It specifies CASRDRGSNQPQHF.

The rearrangement uses TRBV9 and TRBJ2-2; 8 nucleotides match TRBD1. V lost 0 bases to trimming and J lost 4 bases; unmatched junction nucleotides: 5. This CDR3 is built from 16 residues. Germline CDR1 reads SGDLS; CDR2 reads YYNGEE. The CDR3 loop is CASSVDPDRGTGELFF. The CDR3 DNA reads TGTGCCAGCAGCGTAGATCCAGACAGGGGCACCGGGGAGCTGTTTTTT.

This clone was seen a few times. The genes are TRBV4-2 and TRBJ2-7, with D uncertain. Germline loops: CDR1 LGHNA, CDR2 YNFKEQ. CDR3 length: 13 amino acids. V lost 0 bases and J 3 bases, leaving 6 bases between the germline ends. The CDR3 coding sequence is TGTGCCAGCAGCCAAGATCTAGGCTACGAGCAGTACTTC. Protein sequence: CASSQDLGYEQYF.

The genes are TRBV11-2 and TRBJ1-2, with D possibly being TRBD1 (5 bases). V was clipped by 1 base and J by 5 bases, with 11 bases between them. Germline V gene lookup returns CDR1 SGHAT and CDR2 FQNNGV. The CDR3 spans 14 residues. CDR3 sequence: CASSLGGARYGYTF. The CDR3 DNA follows: TGTGCCAGCAGCTTAGGTGGGGCGCGGTATGGCTACACCTTC. Full variable domain (rest looked up from reference TRBV11-2 and TRBJ1-2): EAGVAQSPRYKIIEKRQSVAFWCNPISGHATLYWYQQILGQGPKLLIQFQNNGVVDDSQLPKDRFSAERLKGVDSTLKIQPAKLEDSAVYLCASSLGGARYGYTFGSGTRLTVV.

The chain employs TRBV5-1 and TRBJ2-7, with TRBD2 identical over 13 bases. Germline lookup yields CDR1 SGHRS and CDR2 YFSETQ. The CDR3 extends over 15 amino acids. J lost 7 bases, V lost 3 bases, and 7 bases had no gene match. This CDR3 reads CASSSSGLAGKEQYF. The CDR3 DNA follows: TGCGCCAGCAGCTCGTCGGGACTAGCGGGGAAAGAGCAGTACTTC.

The chain links TRBV18 to TRBJ1-6, with D perhaps TRBD1 (6 bases). The CDR3 is 14 amino acids. Germline V gene sequence: CDR1 KGHSH, CDR2 LQKENI. Trimming took 6 bases from V and 7 from J, leaving 13 bases between them. The CDR3 region has the DNA TGTGCCAGCTCCCCTGACAGGCGGAATTCACCCCTCCACTTT. It codes for CASSPDRRNSPLHF.

V gene TRBV6-5 combines with J gene TRBJ1-6; tentative D call: TRBD1 (5 bases). This CDR3 contains 13 residues. Trimming shortened V by 6 bases and J by 9 bases, and 12 bases separated the two germline ends. Germline V gene sequence: CDR1 MNHEY, CDR2 SVGAGI. CDR3 bases: TGTGCCAGCAGCCAGGGCCCAATTTCACCCCTCCACTTT. Its translation is CASSQGPISPLHF.

V gene TRBV5-1 combines with J gene TRBJ2-1, with 11 nucleotides matching TRBD2. Looked up from germline, CDR1 is SGHRS and CDR2 is YFSETQ. The CDR3 runs 16 residues. V shed 0 bases, J shed 7 bases, and the junction held 6 bases outside the gene matches. CDR3 region: CASSLEVAGGPNEQFF. The CDR3 nucleotides are TGCGCCAGCAGCTTGGAGGTAGCGGGGGGGCCGAATGAGCAGTTCTTC. Drawing the rest from reference TRBV5-1 and TRBJ2-1, the complete variable domain is KAGVTQTPRYLIKTRGQQVTLSCSPISGHRSVSWYQQTPGQGLQFLFEYFSETQRNKGNFPGRFSGRQFSNSRSEMNVSTLELGDSALYLCASSLEVAGGPNEQFFGPGTRLTVL.

The count of this clone is one. The chain recombines TRBV3-1 (or the pseudogene TRBV3-2) with TRBJ2-5; D uncertain. V was shortened by 0 bases and J by 6 bases, with 5 bases between the two germline ends. Looked up from germline, CDR1 is LGHDT and CDR2 is YNNKEL (reference sequence). This CDR3 comprises 12 residues. The CDR3: CASSQDDKTQYF. The CDR3 DNA reads as TGTGCCAGCAGCCAAGACGACAAGACCCAGTACTTC.

The V gene is TRBV27, the J gene TRBJ1-5; D is unresolved. The V end lost 2 bases, the J end lost 10 bases, and 9 bases lay between the germline ends. The CDR3 has 12 amino acids. In germline, CDR1 is MNHEY, CDR2 SMNVEV (reference sequence). The CDR3: CASSLISGPQHF. CDR3 coding DNA: TGTGCCAGCAGTTTAATCAGCGGACCCCAGCATTTT.